The clone carrying this TCR beta chain was recorded at least ten times. Its antigen is not identified. These data belong to a study of CD8 T cells in ankylosing spondylitis. Overall study results and limits: It was reported that disease-linked clones were significantly enriched in matched ankylosing spondylitis synovial fluid. One TCR beta motif, made up of roughly 8 highly homologous variants, appeared characteristic of ankylosing spondylitis blood.

The CDR3 has 15 amino acids. Germline-derived CDR1 and CDR2 are SGHRS and YFSETQ. Trimming took off 0 bases at V and 5 bases at J, with 12 bases between the two ends. TCRdb fed the 5' RACE reads into MiXCR, producing one record per CDR3 protein. The data show fewer than 400,000 distinct CDR3 sequences, 20% to 25% seen once. The chain has TRBV5-1 and TRBJ2-1; possibly TRBD1 or TRBD2 for D (6 bases each). The specimen was blood, either unsorted or a sorted T cell fraction (not recorded which). This receptor was taken from a male donor with ankylosing spondylitis. CDR3 nucleotides: TGCGCCAGCAGCTTGGCGGGGGACACCCACAATGAGCAGTTCTTC. This encodes CASSLAGDTHNEQFF. Together with reference TRBV5-1 and TRBJ2-1, the CDR3 gives the full variable domain: KAGVTQTPRYLIKTRGQQVTLSCSPISGHRSVSWYQQTPGQGLQFLFEYFSETQRNKGNFPGRFSGRQFSNSRSEMNVSTLELGDSALYLCASSLAGDTHNEQFFGPGTRLTVL.